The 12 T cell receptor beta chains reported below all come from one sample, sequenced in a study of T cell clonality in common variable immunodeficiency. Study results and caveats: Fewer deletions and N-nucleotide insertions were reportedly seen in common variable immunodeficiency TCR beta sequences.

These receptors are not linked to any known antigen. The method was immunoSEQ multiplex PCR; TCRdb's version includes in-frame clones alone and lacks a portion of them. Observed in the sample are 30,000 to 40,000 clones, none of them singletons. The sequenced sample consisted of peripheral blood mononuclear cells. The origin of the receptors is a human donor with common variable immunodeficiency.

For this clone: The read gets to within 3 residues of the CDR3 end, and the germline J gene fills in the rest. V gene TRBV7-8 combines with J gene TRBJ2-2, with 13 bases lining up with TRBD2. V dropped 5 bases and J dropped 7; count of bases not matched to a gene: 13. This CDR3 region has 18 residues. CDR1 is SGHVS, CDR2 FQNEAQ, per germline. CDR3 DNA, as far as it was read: TGTGCCAGCAGCCCCGTACTAGCGGGGGGGCCACGGGGCGGGGAG. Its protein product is CASSPVLAGGPRGGE. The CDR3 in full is CASSPVLAGGPRGGELFF.

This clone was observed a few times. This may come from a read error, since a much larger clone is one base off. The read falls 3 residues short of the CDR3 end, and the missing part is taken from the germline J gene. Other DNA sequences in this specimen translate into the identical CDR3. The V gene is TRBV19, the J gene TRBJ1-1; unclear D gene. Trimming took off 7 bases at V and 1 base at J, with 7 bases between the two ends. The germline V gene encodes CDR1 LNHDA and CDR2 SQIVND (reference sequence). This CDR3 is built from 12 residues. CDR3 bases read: TGTGCCAGTACAAGCCGGAACACTGAA. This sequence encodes CASTSRNTE. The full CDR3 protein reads CASTSRNTEAFF.

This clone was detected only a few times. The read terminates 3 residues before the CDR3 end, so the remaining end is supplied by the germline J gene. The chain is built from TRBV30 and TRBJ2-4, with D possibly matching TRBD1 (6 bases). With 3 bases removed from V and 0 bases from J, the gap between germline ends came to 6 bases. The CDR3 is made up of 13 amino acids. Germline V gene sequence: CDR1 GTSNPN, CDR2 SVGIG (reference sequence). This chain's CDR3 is CAWRDRAKNIQYF. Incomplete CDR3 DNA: TGTGCCTGGAGGGACAGAGCCAAAAACATT.

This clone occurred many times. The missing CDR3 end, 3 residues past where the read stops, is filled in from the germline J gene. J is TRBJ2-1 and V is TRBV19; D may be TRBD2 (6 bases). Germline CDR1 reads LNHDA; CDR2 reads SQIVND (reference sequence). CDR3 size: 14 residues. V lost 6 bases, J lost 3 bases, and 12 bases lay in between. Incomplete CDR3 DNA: TGTGCCAGTAGATTCGGAGGGGACTACAATGAG. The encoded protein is CASRFGGDYNE. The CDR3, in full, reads CASRFGGDYNEQFF.

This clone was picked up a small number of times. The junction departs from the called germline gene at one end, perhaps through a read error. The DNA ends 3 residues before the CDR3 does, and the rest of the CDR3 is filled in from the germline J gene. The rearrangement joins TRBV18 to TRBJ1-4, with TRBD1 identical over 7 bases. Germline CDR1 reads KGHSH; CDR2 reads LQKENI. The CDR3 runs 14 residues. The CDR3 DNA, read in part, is TGTGCCAGCCGAGGGACAGCAACTAAGGAAAAA. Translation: CASRGTATKEK. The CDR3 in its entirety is CASRGTATKEKLFF.

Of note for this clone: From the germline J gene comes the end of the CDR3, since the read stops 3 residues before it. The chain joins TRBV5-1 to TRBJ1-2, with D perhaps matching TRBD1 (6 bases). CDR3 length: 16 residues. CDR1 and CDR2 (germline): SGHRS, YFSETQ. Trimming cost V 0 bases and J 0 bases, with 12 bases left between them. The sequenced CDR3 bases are TGCGCCAGCAGCTTGGGGGAGTGGGGGCCTAACTATGGC. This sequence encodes CASSLGEWGPNYG. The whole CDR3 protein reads CASSLGEWGPNYGYTF.

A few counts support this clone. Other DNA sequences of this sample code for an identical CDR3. CDR3 bases read: TGTGCCTGGAGTGAGCAGGGCATCATGAACACTGAA. Its translation: CAWSEQGIMNTE. The whole CDR3 protein is CAWSEQGIMNTEAFF. The rearrangement links TRBV30 to TRBJ1-1; D might be TRBD1 (5 bases). The missing CDR3 end, 3 residues past where the read stops, is filled in from the germline J gene. Trimming shortened V by 1 base and J by 0 bases, and 12 bases separated the two germline ends. Looked up from germline, CDR1 is GTSNPN and CDR2 is SVGIG (reference sequence). This CDR3 comprises 15 residues.

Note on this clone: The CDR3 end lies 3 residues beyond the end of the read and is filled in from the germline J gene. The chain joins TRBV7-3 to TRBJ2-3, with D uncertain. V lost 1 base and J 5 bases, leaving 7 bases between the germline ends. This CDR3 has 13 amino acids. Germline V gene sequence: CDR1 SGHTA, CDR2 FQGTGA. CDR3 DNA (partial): TGTGCCAGCAGCTTAAATTCTTTAGATACG. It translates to CASSLNSLDT. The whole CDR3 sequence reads CASSLNSLDTQYF. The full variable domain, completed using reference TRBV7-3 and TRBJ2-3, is GAGVSQTPSNKVTEKGKYVELRCDPISGHTALYWYRQSLGQGPEFLIYFQGTGAADDSGLPNDRFFAVRPEGSVSTLKIQRTERGDSAVYLCASSLNSLDTQYFGPGTRLTVL.

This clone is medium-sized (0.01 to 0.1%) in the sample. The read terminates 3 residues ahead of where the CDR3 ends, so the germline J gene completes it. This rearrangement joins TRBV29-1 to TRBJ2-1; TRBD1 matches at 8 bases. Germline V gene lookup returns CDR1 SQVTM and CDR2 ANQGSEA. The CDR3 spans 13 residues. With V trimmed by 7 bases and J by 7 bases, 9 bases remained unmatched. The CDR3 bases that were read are TGCAGCGCTCTGACAGGGGAGGCGAATGAG. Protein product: CSALTGEANE. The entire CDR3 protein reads CSALTGEANEQFF.

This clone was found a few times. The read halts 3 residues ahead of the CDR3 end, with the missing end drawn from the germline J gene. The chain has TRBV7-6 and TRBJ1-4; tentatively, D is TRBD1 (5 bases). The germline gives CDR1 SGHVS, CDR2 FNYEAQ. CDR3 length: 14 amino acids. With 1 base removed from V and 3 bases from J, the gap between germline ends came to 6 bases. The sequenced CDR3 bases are TGTGCCAGCAGCTTAGAAGGGGCTAATGAAAAA. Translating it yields CASSLEGANEK. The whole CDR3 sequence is CASSLEGANEKLFF.

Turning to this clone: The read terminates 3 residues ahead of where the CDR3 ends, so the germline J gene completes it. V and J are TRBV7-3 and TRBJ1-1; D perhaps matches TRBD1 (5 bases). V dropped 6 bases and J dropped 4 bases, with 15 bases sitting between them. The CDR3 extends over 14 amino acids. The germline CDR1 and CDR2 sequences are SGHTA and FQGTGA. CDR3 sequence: CASRLTDQSTEAFF. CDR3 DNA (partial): TGTGCCAGCAGATTGACAGACCAGAGCACTGAA. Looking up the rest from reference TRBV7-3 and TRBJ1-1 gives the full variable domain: GAGVSQTPSNKVTEKGKYVELRCDPISGHTALYWYRQSLGQGPEFLIYFQGTGAADDSGLPNDRFFAVRPEGSVSTLKIQRTERGDSAVYLCASRLTDQSTEAFFGQGTRLTVV.

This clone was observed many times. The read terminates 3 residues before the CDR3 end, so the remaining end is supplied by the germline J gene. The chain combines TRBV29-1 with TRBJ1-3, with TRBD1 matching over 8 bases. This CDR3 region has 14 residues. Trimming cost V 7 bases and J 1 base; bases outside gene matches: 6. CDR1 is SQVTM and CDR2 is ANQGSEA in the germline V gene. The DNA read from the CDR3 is TGCAGCGCCAATGGACAGGGATCTGGAAACACC. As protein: CSANGQGSGNT. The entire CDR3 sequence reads CSANGQGSGNTIYF.